These 20 T cell receptor beta chains came from one sample sequenced in a study of T cell changes during pregnancy in multiple sclerosis. Sequencing used immunoSEQ multiplex PCR; TCRdb keeps in-frame clones, though not all of them. This sample carries some 74,000 clones, around 90% of them seen once, and the ten largest clones take 3.7%. Sequenced here: peripheral blood, sampled after pregnancy. These TCRs come from a female donor in good health, enrolled as a control in a pregnancy study.

This clone was observed once. J is TRBJ1-5 and V is TRBV28; no reliable D call. CDR3 length: 17 amino acids. Germline V lookup: CDR1 MDHEN, CDR2 SYDVKM. V was cut by 6 bases and J by 0 bases, with 18 bases left in between. This CDR3 reads CASRLTLFKNSNQPQHF. The CDR3 DNA reads as TGTGCCAGCAGACTTACGCTATTTAAGAATAGCAATCAGCCCCAGCATTTT.

The chain employs TRBV19 and TRBJ1-1, with a weak D call TRBD1 (6 bases). In germline, CDR1 is LNHDA, CDR2 SQIVND (reference sequence). V was cut by 2 bases and J by 12 bases, with 13 bases left in between. The CDR3 length is 12 residues. For the CDR3, the DNA is TGTGCCAGTAGTATATTCACAGGGCTGTCTTTCTTT. Translating it yields CASSIFTGLSFF.

The V call is TRBV4-3, the J call TRBJ2-5; 7 bases are a match to TRBD2. After removal of 4 bases from V and 4 bases from J, the junction contained 6 bases not matched to a gene. CDR1 LGHNA and CDR2 YSLEER come from the germline V gene. CDR3 length: 14 amino acids. CDR3 sequence: CASSRGEGRETQYF. CDR3 DNA sequence: TGCGCCAGCAGCCGGGGGGAGGGCCGAGAGACCCAGTACTTC.

The V gene is TRBV19, the J gene TRBJ1-2; 7 positions match TRBD1. The V gene end was trimmed by 4 bases and the J gene end by 7 bases; junction bases not matched to a gene: 9. Looked up from germline, CDR1 is LNHDA and CDR2 is SQIVND (reference sequence). This CDR3 region has 14 residues. CDR3 amino acids: CASSTLQGGSGYTF. The CDR3 nucleotides read TGTGCCAGTAGTACCCTTCAGGGGGGAAGTGGCTACACCTTC.

The chain has TRBV10-3 and TRBJ2-1; 15 bases are shared with TRBD2. V gave up 2 bases and J gave up 10 bases; unmatched junction bases: 6. This CDR3 spans 16 amino acids. Germline-derived CDR1 and CDR2 are ENHRY and SYGVKD. The CDR3 nucleotides are TGTGCCATCAGTGAGAAGGGACTAGCGGGGGGTGGCGAGCAGTTCTTC. It specifies CAISEKGLAGGGEQFF.

This chain uses TRBV10-3 with TRBJ2-2, with D unresolved. V was cut by 2 bases and J by 4 bases, with 5 bases left in between. The CDR3 has 13 residues. Germline V CDR1 and CDR2: ENHRY, SYGVKD. The CDR3, as DNA: TGTGCCATCAGTGAGGTCCTCACCGGGGAGCTGTTTTTT. This codes for CAISEVLTGELFF.

The J gene is TRBJ2-7, the V gene TRBV7-9, with 14 nucleotides matching TRBD2. The V gene's germline CDR1 is SEHNR and CDR2 FQNEAQ (reference sequence). The CDR3 has 16 residues. With 4 bases clipped from V and 0 bases from J, the junction kept 2 bases outside the gene matches. CDR3 loop: CASSSGTSGSSYEQYF. The CDR3 nucleotides read TGTGCCAGCAGCTCGGGGACTAGCGGGAGCTCCTACGAGCAGTACTTC.

This chain joins TRBV4-3 and TRBJ1-2; the match to TRBD1 covers 11 bases. J gave up 6 bases and V 2 bases, and 8 bases lay outside the gene matches. Germline values: CDR1 LGHNA, CDR2 YSLEER. The CDR3 sequence is 16 residues long. CDR3 sequence reads: CASSQRLDRGQDGYTF. CDR3 DNA sequence: TGCGCCAGCAGCCAACGTTTGGACAGGGGGCAGGATGGCTACACCTTC.

The V call is TRBV28, the J call TRBJ1-1; 8 positions match TRBD1. This CDR3 spans 14 amino acids. V lost 6 bases and J lost 5; bases outside the gene matches: 8. The germline gives CDR1 MDHEN, CDR2 SYDVKM. CDR3 in DNA: TGTGCCAGCAGCTCAGGGGGCAGGAGGACTGAAGCTTTCTTT. Protein: CASSSGGRRTEAFF.

J is TRBJ1-5 and V is TRBV27, with 7 bases matching TRBD1. The junction had 13 bases not matched to a gene; V was cut back by 9 bases and J by 2 bases. This CDR3 has 16 residues. Germline CDR1 reads MNHEY; CDR2 reads SMNVEV (reference sequence). The CDR3 here is CARFWRGRLGNQPQHF. As DNA, the CDR3 is TGTGCCAGGTTTTGGAGGGGGCGCCTGGGCAATCAGCCCCAGCATTTT.

CDR3 DNA sequence: TGTGCCAGCAGCGTAGCTGAGGCTAACACTGAAGCTTTCTTT. It translates to CASSVAEANTEAFF. The chain carries TRBV9 and TRBJ1-1, with D unclear. Germline loops: CDR1 SGDLS, CDR2 YYNGEE. CDR3 length: 14 residues. Trimming took off 0 bases at V and 2 bases at J, with 8 bases between the two ends. Complete variable domain (other parts from reference TRBV9 and TRBJ1-1): DSGVTQTPKHLITATGQRVTLRCSPRSGDLSVYWYQQSLDQGLQFLIQYYNGEERAKGNILERFSAQQFPDLHSELNLSSLELGDSALYFCASSVAEANTEAFFGQGTRLTVV.

The chain links TRBV4-2 to TRBJ2-3, with 9 positions matching TRBD1. Per the germline V gene, CDR1 is LGHNA and CDR2 is YNFKEQ. Trimming cost V 4 bases and J 7 bases; bases outside gene matches: 12. This CDR3 is 16 amino acids long. CDR3: CASSLTPGQGYNTQYF. CDR3 DNA sequence: TGTGCCAGCAGCCTTACTCCGGGACAGGGATATAATACGCAGTATTTT.

The V and J genes are TRBV5-6 and TRBJ2-1, with TRBD2 as a possible D gene (6 bases). Trimming left V 0 bases short and J 6 bases short, with 19 bases between. Looked up from germline, CDR1 is SGHDT and CDR2 is YYEEEE. This CDR3 has 17 residues. Written as DNA, the CDR3 is TGTGCCAGCAGCTTGGGGGAGGCGGGACTCCCTTTCAATGAGCAGTTCTTC. Amino acid sequence: CASSLGEAGLPFNEQFF.

The chain carries TRBV4-3 and TRBJ2-3; D is perhaps TRBD1 (5 bases). CDR1 and CDR2 (germline): LGHNA, YSLEER. V shed 0 bases and J shed 4 bases, with 11 bases lying between them. The CDR3 consists of 15 residues. The CDR3 DNA reads as TGCGCCAGCAGCCAAGAGGGGCGCCGGGCAGATACGCAGTATTTT. Its translation: CASSQEGRRADTQYF.

V gene TRBV7-6 combines with J gene TRBJ1-1; the match to TRBD1 covers 9 bases. The trim removed 1 base at V and 5 bases at J, leaving 8 bases unmatched. Germline V gives CDR1 SGHVS, CDR2 FNYEAQ. The CDR3 consists of 16 residues. CDR3 nucleotides: TGTGCCAGCAGCTTAGGAACGGGGGACAGGGTAACTGAAGCTTTCTTT. This codes for CASSLGTGDRVTEAFF.

The gene calls are TRBV2 and TRBJ1-1, with 7 bases aligning to TRBD1. The length of the CDR3 is 17 residues. Germline V lookup: CDR1 SNHLY, CDR2 FYNNEI. V lost 2 bases and J lost 0; bases outside the gene matches: 9. CDR3 DNA sequence: TGTGCCAGCAGTGAACGGGACAGACCTAGCATGAACACTGAAGCTTTCTTT. Residues: CASSERDRPSMNTEAFF.

The chain has TRBV28 and TRBJ2-3; possible D gene TRBD2, 5 bases. V was clipped by 5 bases and J by 8 bases, with 20 bases between them. This CDR3 has 15 residues. Germline values: CDR1 MDHEN, CDR2 SYDVKM. In nucleotides, the CDR3 is TGTGCCAGCAGTCCCCGCCTCCTAGCTCACGTTACGCAGTATTTT. Amino acids: CASSPRLLAHVTQYF.

The chain has TRBV28 and TRBJ2-7; D call uncertain. Between the trimmed V and J ends, which lost 1 base and 3 bases, there was a span of 7 bases. CDR1 and CDR2 (germline): MDHEN, SYDVKM. The CDR3 consists of 13 residues. The CDR3 protein is CASSLSRSYEQYF. The CDR3 DNA reads as TGTGCCAGCAGTTTATCACGGAGCTACGAGCAGTACTTC.

The chain combines TRBV7-8 with TRBJ1-4, with 8 bases matching TRBD1. Trimming removed 6 bases from V and 6 bases from J; junction bases left unmatched: 9. The germline V gene has CDR1 SGHVS and CDR2 FQNEAQ. The CDR3 extends over 15 amino acids. In nucleotides, the CDR3 is TGTGCCAGCAGTTTACAGGGGGTGGTACATGAAAAACTGTTTTTT. Translating it yields CASSLQGVVHEKLFF.

The chain links TRBV28 to TRBJ2-7; D remains unclear. The CDR3 sequence is 11 residues long. V was cut by 2 bases and J by 4 bases, with 3 bases left in between. Germline V CDR1 and CDR2: MDHEN, SYDVKM. This CDR3 reads CASSLQYEQYF. CDR3 nucleotides: TGTGCCAGCAGTTTACAATACGAGCAGTACTTC.